The sequence of this TCR beta chain was determined in a study of identical twins. A single record per CDR3 protein comes from TCRdb applying MiXCR to the 5' RACE reads. This table holds hundreds of thousands of distinct CDR3 sequences, around an eighth found once. Trimming pared 4 bases from V and 1 base from J, leaving 10 bases between. Germline V gives CDR1 SQVTM, CDR2 ANQGSEA. The CDR3 covers 14 residues. Study conclusions and caveats: Cross-sectional statistical analysis was relied on for the conclusions, without the same donors being followed.

This clonotype was observed a handful of times. As yet, its antigen is unknown. These data were also filed under a second study, of yellow fever vaccine responses in identical twins.

The chain recombines TRBV29-1 with TRBJ2-2; D is unresolved. This TCR was sampled from a woman under 30 in good health. Sequenced: PBMCs. The CDR3 here is CSVGAQQNTGELFF. CDR3 DNA sequence: TGCAGCGTTGGGGCCCAGCAGAACACCGGGGAGCTGTTTTTT.